The clone carrying this T cell receptor beta chain is a singleton in its sample. The record originates from a study of blood T cell repertoires in COVID-19. Germline-derived CDR1 and CDR2 are MNHEY and SVGEGT. The CDR3 runs to 14 residues. V was cut by 2 bases and J by 6 bases, with 11 bases left in between. The assay was immunoSEQ multiplex PCR, and TCRdb's table has in-frame clones only and misses some. The table shows approximately 150,000 clones, with about 91% occurring only once. This receptor was taken from a woman aged 45-65 years with acute or convalescent COVID-19. The chain has TRBV6-2 or TRBV6-3 and TRBJ2-4, with D perhaps TRBD2 (6 bases). Sequencing was performed on peripheral blood. The CDR3 loop is CASSYGKEGNIQYF. DNA of the CDR3: TGTGCCAGCAGTTACGGCAAGGAGGGAAACATTCAGTACTTC.